The TCR beta chain under discussion was sequenced for a study of beta chain features in type 1 diabetes. Sequenced material consisted of expressed TCRB transcripts (all of the isolated RNA was reverse transcribed). Clones were read by immunoSEQ multiplex PCR, and TCRdb kept only the in-frame ones, dropping some. The data show 130,000 to 150,000 clones, about 13% seen once. This CDR3 spans 14 amino acids. Germline-derived CDR1 and CDR2 are LNHNV and YYDKDF (reference sequence). The germline V and J ends were trimmed by 1 base and 2 bases, with 9 bases remaining between them. General study results and limits: Although PCR might favor shorter templates, it would do so equally in patients and controls. At VDJ recombination sites, type 1 diabetes patients had fewer insertions and more deleted nucleotides. Among patients with Type 1 diabetes, TCRB CDR3s were moderately but significantly shorter in every one of the four CD4+ subsets. A greater similarity of naive, central memory and Treg TCRB repertoires was seen among patients than among healthy donors.

With regard to this clone: The antigen is unknown.

Specimen: central memory CD4+ T cells from blood. The rearrangement links TRBV15 to TRBJ2-7, with a tentative D call TRBD1 (5 bases). The sequence was obtained from a man aged 18 to 35 with type 1 diabetes. The CDR3 DNA follows: TGTGCCACCAGCAGAGGACAGTCCACCTACGAGCAGTACTTC. Its protein product is CATSRGQSTYEQYF.